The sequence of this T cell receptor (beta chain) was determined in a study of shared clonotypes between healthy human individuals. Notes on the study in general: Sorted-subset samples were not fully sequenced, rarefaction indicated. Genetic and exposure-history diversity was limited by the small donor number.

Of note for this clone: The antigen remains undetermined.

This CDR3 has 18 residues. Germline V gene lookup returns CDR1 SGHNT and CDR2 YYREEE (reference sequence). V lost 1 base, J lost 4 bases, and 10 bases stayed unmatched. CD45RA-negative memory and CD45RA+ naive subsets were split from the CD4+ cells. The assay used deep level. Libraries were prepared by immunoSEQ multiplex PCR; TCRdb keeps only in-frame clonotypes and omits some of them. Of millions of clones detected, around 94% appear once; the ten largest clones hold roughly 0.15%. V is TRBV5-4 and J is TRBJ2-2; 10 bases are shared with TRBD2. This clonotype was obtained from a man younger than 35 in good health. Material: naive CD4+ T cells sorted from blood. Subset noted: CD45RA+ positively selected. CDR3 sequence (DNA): TGTGCCAGCAGCTTGAGTTCAGCGGGGGGGCTCGGCACCGGGGAGCTGTTTTTT. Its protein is CASSLSSAGGLGTGELFF.